Shown below are 5 T cell receptor beta chains from a single sample sequenced in a study of blood T cell repertoires in COVID-19. The protocol was immunoSEQ multiplex PCR, while the TCRdb copy is restricted to in-frame clones and leaves out a portion. The sample records 100,000 or so clones, roughly 85% being singletons. Sequencing used peripheral blood. The origin of the receptors is a man aged 45-65 years with active COVID-19.

This chain uses TRBV29-1 with TRBJ1-2; tentatively, D is TRBD1 (5 bases). The CDR3 runs 12 residues. Germline V CDR1 and CDR2: SQVTM, ANQGSEA. The V gene lost 4 bases and the J gene lost 0 bases, with 6 bases spanning the gap. The DNA of the CDR3 is TGCAGCGTTGGACAGTCTAACTATGGCTACACCTTC. Amino acid sequence: CSVGQSNYGYTF.

The chain joins TRBV12-3 or TRBV12-4 to TRBJ2-7, with D possibly being TRBD1 (6 bases). The length of the CDR3 is 12 residues. Deletions cut 6 bases from V and 6 bases from J, with 12 bases between. The CDR3 DNA reads as TGTGCCAGCAGCATCGGGACACTCGAGCAGTACTTC. Protein sequence: CASSIGTLEQYF.

The CDR3 here is CASSILGNSPLHF. CDR3 sequence (DNA): TGTGCCAGCAGCATACTGGGCAATTCACCCCTCCACTTT. The chain combines TRBV7-2 with TRBJ1-6; D gene uncertain. The CDR3 covers 13 residues. With 5 bases removed from V and 7 bases from J, the gap between germline ends came to 9 bases. Germline V CDR1 and CDR2: SGHTA, FQGNSA.

The rearrangement joins TRBV11-2 to TRBJ2-1, with TRBD2 matching 10 bases. J lost 7 bases, V lost 3 bases, and 3 bases had no gene match. The CDR3 sequence is 14 residues long. Germline CDR1 and CDR2: SGHAT and FQNNGV. In nucleotides, the CDR3 is TGTGCCAGCAGCTTTAGCGGGAGGAATAATGAGCAGTTCTTC. It is translated as CASSFSGRNNEQFF.

The gene calls are TRBV24-1 and TRBJ1-3, with D maybe TRBD1 (5 bases). The CDR3 runs to 18 residues. The V gene's germline CDR1 is KGHDR and CDR2 SFDVKD. The ends were cut back, 3 bases at V and 0 bases at J, with 17 bases in the middle. Written as DNA, the CDR3 is TGTGCCACCAGTGATCCTATGGCAGGGAACAGCTCTGGAAACACCATATATTTT. It encodes CATSDPMAGNSSGNTIYF.